The 24 T cell receptor beta chains listed next were all sequenced from one sample in a study of T cells in localized non-small cell lung cancer. TCRdb keeps only in-frame clones here, not all; method: immunoSEQ multiplex PCR. The sample gives 90,000 or so clones, over 80% of which show up once; about 15% is in the top ten. Material: peripheral blood, obtained before any cancer treatment. These receptors were taken from a man aged 40-75 years with stage I squamous cell lung carcinoma.

A single count supports this clone. The V gene is TRBV7-2, the J gene TRBJ2-7; possibly TRBD1 for D (6 bases). The germline V and J ends were trimmed by 5 bases and 6 bases, with 14 bases remaining between them. Germline values: CDR1 SGHTA, CDR2 FQGNSA. CDR3 size: 13 residues. CDR3 protein: CASSQEQGREQYF. The CDR3 nucleotides are TGTGCCAGCAGCCAAGAACAGGGACGCGAGCAGTACTTC. The whole variable domain, filled in from reference TRBV7-2 and TRBJ2-7, reads GAGVSQSPSNKVTEKGKDVELRCDPISGHTALYWYRQSLGQGLEFLIYFQGNSAPDKSGLPSDRFSAERTGGSVSTLTIQRTQQEDSAVYLCASSQEQGREQYFGPGTRLTVT.

The J gene is TRBJ2-3, the V gene TRBV29-1; D gene uncertain. This CDR3 spans 14 amino acids. Germline V gene lookup returns CDR1 SQVTM and CDR2 ANQGSEA. Trimming removed 7 bases from V and 0 bases from J, with 14 bases in between. The CDR3 coding sequence is TGCAGCGCACCCAACCAGTGGAGCACAGATACGCAGTATTTT. Translation: CSAPNQWSTDTQYF.

The V gene is TRBV7-2, the J gene TRBJ1-1, with a possible D match to TRBD1 (6 bases). V was shortened by 5 bases and J by 5 bases, with 15 bases between the two germline ends. CDR1 and CDR2 (germline): SGHTA, FQGNSA. The CDR3 totals 14 residues. The CDR3 bases are TGTGCCAGCAGCCCTCCGGGGGCCGGGACTGAAGCTTTCTTT. Protein product: CASSPPGAGTEAFF.

This clone was seen only a few times. The chain links TRBV11-3 to TRBJ2-2, with D hard to call. Trimming left V 0 bases short and J 6 bases short, with 8 bases between. The germline gives CDR1 SGHNT, CDR2 YENEEA. CDR3 size: 14 residues. CDR3 bases: TGTGCCAGCAGCTTAGAAGGAAAGTCCGGGGAGCTGTTTTTT. Its translation: CASSLEGKSGELFF.

This chain uses TRBV7-6 with TRBJ1-1; D is unresolved. This CDR3 contains 14 residues. CDR1 is SGHVS, CDR2 FNYEAQ, per germline. Trimming cost V 2 bases and J 6 bases, with 13 bases left between them. Written as DNA, the CDR3 is TGTGCCAGCAGCTTAATCCGACCCGGTGCTGAAGCTTTCTTT. This gives the protein CASSLIRPGAEAFF.

The chain carries TRBV5-6 and TRBJ2-2; no reliable D call. The CDR3 is 15 residues long. Deletions cut 0 bases from V and 6 bases from J, with 12 bases between. CDR1 is SGHDT, CDR2 YYEEEE, per germline. CDR3 in amino acids: CASSLGGLAAGELFF. The CDR3 DNA reads TGTGCCAGCAGCTTGGGGGGTTTGGCAGCCGGGGAGCTGTTTTTT.

The chain has TRBV19 and TRBJ1-5; perhaps TRBD1 as D (5 bases). Germline CDR1 and CDR2: LNHDA and SQIVND (reference sequence). V lost 10 bases and J 5 bases, leaving 18 bases between the germline ends. This CDR3 region has 14 residues. The CDR3 spells CATKGIQEYQPQHF. CDR3 nucleotides: TGTGCCACCAAGGGGATCCAAGAGTATCAGCCCCAGCATTTT.

CDR3 protein: CASSPDVRQGRTVETDTQYF. CDR3 sequence (DNA): TGTGCCAGCAGTCCCGATGTCCGACAGGGCCGCACGGTCGAGACAGATACGCAGTATTTT. The rearrangement joins TRBV2 to TRBJ2-3, with 7 bases fitting TRBD1. Trimming cost V 5 bases and J 3 bases; bases outside gene matches: 23. The CDR3 is 20 amino acids. Germline-derived CDR1 and CDR2 are SNHLY and FYNNEI.

The chain joins TRBV4-1 to TRBJ1-5; a weak D match, TRBD1 (5 bases). Per the germline V gene, CDR1 is MGHRA and CDR2 is YSYEKL. Trimming stripped 0 bases from V and 5 bases from J, with 11 bases between. The CDR3 is made up of 15 amino acids. In DNA form, the CDR3 reads TGCGCCAGCAGCCAAGATAGGGCCAGGGATCAGCCCCAGCATTTT. Its translation: CASSQDRARDQPQHF.

The chain combines TRBV4-1 with TRBJ1-2; no definite D call. The germline V gene encodes CDR1 MGHRA and CDR2 YSYEKL. The CDR3 has 16 residues. V dropped 0 bases and J dropped 6 bases, with 17 bases sitting between them. The CDR3 coding sequence is TGCGCCAGCAGCCAAGATATTACAACGAGCTCCCATGGCTACACCTTC. This encodes CASSQDITTSSHGYTF.

In nucleotides, the CDR3 is TGCGCCAGCAGCCAAGAGGGCAGGGGACTCTCTGGGGCCAACGTCCTGACTTTC. This translates into CASSQEGRGLSGANVLTF. The chain employs TRBV4-1 and TRBJ2-6; either TRBD1 or TRBD2 may fit D (6 bases each). From germline, CDR1 is MGHRA and CDR2 YSYEKL. Between the trimmed V and J ends, which lost 0 bases and 0 bases, there was a span of 12 bases. There are 18 residues in the CDR3.

The chain carries TRBV28 and TRBJ2-3; the D gene could be TRBD1 or TRBD2 (6 bases each). The germline CDR1 and CDR2 sequences are MDHEN and SYDVKM. Trimming removed 5 bases at V and 11 bases at J, with 23 bases between. The CDR3 contains 15 residues. CDR3 bases: TGTGCCAGCAGTCGGACCGCCCGGGGGCCACGGGGGCAGTATTTT. It translates to CASSRTARGPRGQYF.

Here the CDR3 DNA reads TGTGCCACCAGCAGAGACCCGATAGAGACCCAGTACTTC. Protein: CATSRDPIETQYF. The V gene is TRBV15, the J gene TRBJ2-5; D not certain. Germline assignment: CDR1 LNHNV and CDR2 YYDKDF (reference sequence). Trimming pared 0 bases from V and 4 bases from J, leaving 6 bases between. The CDR3 runs 13 residues.

V is TRBV5-1 and J is TRBJ2-3; D may be TRBD1 or TRBD2 (5 bases each). V gave up 0 bases and J gave up 4 bases, with 9 bases separating them. The CDR3 runs 14 residues. Germline CDR1 and CDR2: SGHRS and YFSETQ. The DNA of the CDR3 is TGCGCCAGCAGCTTGGCCGGGGCGCCAGATACGCAGTATTTT. Its translation: CASSLAGAPDTQYF.

The rearrangement links TRBV6-1 to TRBJ2-7, with 8 nucleotides matching TRBD1. The CDR3 is 14 amino acids. The V and J ends lost 5 bases and 4 bases, in that order; junction bases with no gene match: 7. CDR1 and CDR2 from the germline V gene are MNHNS and SASEGT. CDR3 loop: CASSPRTGRYEQYF. The DNA of the CDR3 is TGTGCCAGCAGTCCTCGGACAGGGCGGTACGAGCAGTACTTC.

V usage is TRBV7-9 and J usage is TRBJ1-6; D is perhaps TRBD1 (5 bases). The CDR3 is 17 residues long. From germline, CDR1 is SEHNR and CDR2 FQNEAQ (reference sequence). V lost 5 bases and J lost 1, with 15 bases in between. The CDR3 sequence is CASSRGRESSYNSPLHF. The CDR3 DNA reads as TGTGCCAGCAGCCGGGGGAGGGAGTCATCCTATAATTCACCCCTCCACTTT.

This clone has more than one count but fewer than ten. This chain links TRBV5-4 with TRBJ1-1; a weak D match, TRBD1 (6 bases). The CDR3 consists of 14 residues. Germline CDR1 SGHNT, CDR2 YYREEE (reference sequence). Trimming shortened V by 5 bases and J by 1 base, and 12 bases separated the two germline ends. The CDR3 sequence: CASSRGLPNTEAFF. The CDR3 coding sequence is TGTGCCAGCAGTAGGGGGTTGCCGAACACTGAAGCTTTCTTT.

The V call is TRBV5-1, the J call TRBJ2-1; either TRBD1 or TRBD2 may fit D (5 bases each). Between the trimmed V and J ends, which lost 3 bases and 8 bases, there was a span of 18 bases. CDR1 and CDR2 (germline): SGHRS, YFSETQ. This CDR3 spans 15 amino acids. CDR3 loop: CASSSEGWGLDEQFF. DNA of the CDR3: TGCGCCAGCAGCTCCGAGGGTTGGGGGTTGGATGAGCAGTTCTTC.

The chain couples TRBV28 to TRBJ1-5, with D unclear. Between the trimmed V and J ends, which lost 1 base and 1 base, there was a span of 5 bases. This CDR3 is 14 amino acids long. Germline V gene data show CDR1 as MDHEN and CDR2 as SYDVKM. In DNA form, the CDR3 reads TGTGCCAGCAGTTTATTGGTAAGCAATCAGCCCCAGCATTTT. This codes for CASSLLVSNQPQHF. The full variable domain, in which reference TRBV28 and TRBJ1-5 provide the parts outside the CDR3, is DVKVTQSSRYLVKRTGEKVFLECVQDMDHENMFWYRQDPGLGLRLIYFSYDVKMKEKGDIPEGYSVSREKKERFSLILESASTNQTSMYLCASSLLVSNQPQHFGDGTRLSIL.

This chain connects TRBV5-6 to TRBJ2-3; 7 bases are shared with TRBD1. The CDR3 sequence is 16 residues long. Germline V gives CDR1 SGHDT, CDR2 YYEEEE. Trimming removed 1 base from V and 6 bases from J; junction bases left unmatched: 11. CDR3 loop: CASSLRVGGYFDTQYF. The DNA of the CDR3 is TGTGCCAGCAGCTTGAGAGTAGGGGGCTATTTCGATACGCAGTATTTT.

The chain joins TRBV29-1 to TRBJ2-7; D unclear. V was cut by 4 bases and J by 0 bases, with 10 bases left in between. Germline V lookup: CDR1 SQVTM, CDR2 ANQGSEA. The CDR3 sequence is 13 residues long. DNA for the CDR3: TGCAGCGTTGTCTTCCAGAACTCCTACGAGCAGTACTTC. Protein sequence: CSVVFQNSYEQYF.

The gene calls are TRBV9 and TRBJ2-7; TRBD2 might be the D (6 bases). The CDR3 spans 15 residues. V dropped 0 bases and J dropped 0 bases, with 10 bases sitting between them. Looked up from germline, CDR1 is SGDLS and CDR2 is YYNGEE. The CDR3 nucleotides are TGTGCCAGCAGCGTAGATGGAGGGGTCTCCTACGAGCAGTACTTC. It specifies CASSVDGGVSYEQYF.

This clone came up once. This chain joins TRBV5-1 and TRBJ2-5; the match to TRBD1 covers 7 bases. J lost 5 bases, V lost 4 bases, and 14 bases had no gene match. Germline assignment: CDR1 SGHRS and CDR2 YFSETQ. The CDR3 contains 16 residues. CDR3 sequence: CASSPGDRGYRETQYF. The CDR3, as DNA: TGCGCCAGCAGCCCCGGGGACAGAGGCTACCGTGAGACCCAGTACTTC.

This chain connects TRBV28 to TRBJ1-6; tentative D call: TRBD1 (5 bases). Germline V gives CDR1 MDHEN, CDR2 SYDVKM. The CDR3 is made up of 16 amino acids. Deletions cut 7 bases from V and 8 bases from J, with 21 bases between. CDR3 in amino acids: CASITSEGRVDSPLHF. Written as DNA, the CDR3 is TGTGCCAGCATCACCTCGGAGGGGCGAGTCGATTCACCCCTCCACTTT.